This T cell receptor (beta chain) stems from a study of blood T cell repertoires in COVID-19. Study-wide context: Nucleic acid was either cDNA or gDNA, and it came from T cells, B-cell-depleted T cells, or PBMCs.

In the source study's methods: Reference gene primers were amplified, and this amplification served to estimate nucleated cell counts. The protocol was immunoSEQ multiplex PCR, while the TCRdb copy is restricted to in-frame clones and leaves out a portion. V, J and clone size were drawn from that table, and D and trimming were deduced from the DNA. The sample includes some 95,000 clones, under 95% of them seen just once. This clone was detected only a few times. This sequence was found in a human donor with active COVID-19. The donor label of this sample is uncertain. The sample comprised peripheral blood.

CDR3 in DNA: TGTGCCAGCACCTTCCAAGAGACCCAGTACTTC. It codes for CASTFQETQYF. J is TRBJ2-5 and V is TRBV2; no clear D gene. Per the germline V gene, CDR1 is SNHLY and CDR2 is FYNNEI. The length of the CDR3 is 11 residues. Trimming took off 7 bases at V and 1 base at J, with 4 bases between the two ends.